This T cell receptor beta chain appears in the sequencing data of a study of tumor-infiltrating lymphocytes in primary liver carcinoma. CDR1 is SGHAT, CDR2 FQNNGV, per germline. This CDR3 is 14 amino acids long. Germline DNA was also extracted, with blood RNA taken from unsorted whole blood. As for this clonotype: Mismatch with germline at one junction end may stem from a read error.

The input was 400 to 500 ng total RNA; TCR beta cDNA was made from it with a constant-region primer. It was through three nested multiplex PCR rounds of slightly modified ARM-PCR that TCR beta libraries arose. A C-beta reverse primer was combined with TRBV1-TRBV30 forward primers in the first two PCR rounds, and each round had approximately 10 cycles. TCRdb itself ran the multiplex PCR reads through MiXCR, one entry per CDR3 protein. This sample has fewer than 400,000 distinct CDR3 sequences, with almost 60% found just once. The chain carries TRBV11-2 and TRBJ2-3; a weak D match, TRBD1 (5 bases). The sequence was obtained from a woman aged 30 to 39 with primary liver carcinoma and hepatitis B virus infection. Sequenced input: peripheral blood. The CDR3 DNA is TGTGCCAGCAGCTTAGATCGTCGCACAGGTACGCAGTATTTT. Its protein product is CASSLDRRTGTQYF. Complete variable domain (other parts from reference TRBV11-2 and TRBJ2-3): EAGVAQSPRYKIIEKRQSVAFWCNPISGHATLYWYQQILGQGPKLLIQFQNNGVVDDSQLPKDRFSAERLKGVDSTLKIQPAKLEDSAVYLCASSLDRRTGTQYFGPGTRLTVL.